Below are 13 T cell receptor beta chains sequenced from a single sample in a study of T cells in localized non-small cell lung cancer. Produced via immunoSEQ multiplex PCR; TCRdb's table is partial and in-frame only. Found here are fewer than 2,500 clones, roughly 25% of them singletons; the top ten hold roughly 17%. Source: normal lung tissue next to the tumor, taken before any cancer treatment. These receptors came from a male donor at least 60 years old with stage I lung adenocarcinoma.

The table lists this clone with a few counts. The rearrangement links TRBV6-8 to TRBJ2-5; a weak D match, TRBD2 (6 bases). Between the trimmed V and J ends, which lost 8 bases and 5 bases, there was a span of 15 bases. There are 13 residues in the CDR3. Germline V gives CDR1 MNHGY, CDR2 SAAAGT. CDR3 DNA: TGTGCCAGCGCCCGGGAGTGGCGGGAGACCCAGTACTTC. This codes for CASAREWRETQYF.

This clone is medium-sized. V and J are TRBV11-3 and TRBJ2-1; D not certain. The V end was cut by 7 bases, the J end by 7 bases, with 20 bases between. The CDR3 extends over 15 amino acids. Germline CDR1 reads SGHNT; CDR2 reads YENEEA. As DNA, the CDR3 is TGTGCCAGCACCCTATCTAGGACGCCGATGAATGAGCAGTTCTTC. Protein product: CASTLSRTPMNEQFF.

This clone is labeled as medium-sized. The chain couples TRBV6-8 to TRBJ2-5; D is possibly TRBD2 (5 bases). This CDR3 spans 13 amino acids. Trimming cost V 2 bases and J 5 bases, with 9 bases left between them. Germline V gene data show CDR1 as MNHGY and CDR2 as SAAAGT. The CDR3 region has the DNA TGTGCCAGCAGTTACGGGAGTCTTGAGACCCAGTACTTC. It translates to CASSYGSLETQYF.

Only one count was recorded for this clone. The chain combines TRBV5-1 with TRBJ1-3; no firm D call. Trimming left V 5 bases short and J 2 bases short, with 11 bases between. Germline-derived CDR1 and CDR2 are SGHRS and YFSETQ. This CDR3 comprises 14 residues. The CDR3 bases are TGCGCCAGCAGGTTACAGCCCACTGGAAACACCATATATTTT. Translation gives CASRLQPTGNTIYF. Full variable domain (rest looked up from reference TRBV5-1 and TRBJ1-3): KAGVTQTPRYLIKTRGQQVTLSCSPISGHRSVSWYQQTPGQGLQFLFEYFSETQRNKGNFPGRFSGRQFSNSRSEMNVSTLELGDSALYLCASRLQPTGNTIYFGEGSWLTVV.

The rearrangement uses TRBV6-8 and TRBJ1-1; tentative D call: TRBD1 (6 bases). Germline V lookup: CDR1 MNHGY, CDR2 SAAAGT. The CDR3 consists of 15 residues. The ends were cut back, 6 bases at V and 4 bases at J, with 18 bases in the middle. CDR3 DNA sequence: TGTGCCAGCAGCGTGGACCTCAGGGGAGGCACTGAAGCTTTCTTT. It is translated as CASSVDLRGGTEAFF.

This clone is medium-sized by share. The chain joins TRBV1 to TRBJ2-7. TRBV1 counts as a pseudogene. This CDR3 is 16 amino acids long. The CDR3 loop is CASSQDFPGASYEQYF. CDR3 nucleotides: TGCGCCAGCAGCCAAGATTTTCCGGGGGCTTCGTACGAGCAGTACTTC.

This rearrangement joins TRBV11-3 to TRBJ2-1; 7 nucleotides line up with TRBD1. CDR1 and CDR2 from the germline V gene are SGHNT and YENEEA. CDR3 length: 16 amino acids. Unmatched junction bases numbered 9, after V lost 3 bases and J lost 4 bases. The CDR3 is CASSFGTALRYNEQFF. CDR3 DNA sequence: TGTGCCAGCAGCTTTGGGACAGCCTTACGGTACAATGAGCAGTTCTTC. The full variable domain, rest sourced from reference TRBV11-3 and TRBJ2-1, is EAGVVQSPRYKIIEKKQPVAFWCNPISGHNTLYWYLQNLGQGPELLIRYENEEAVDDSQLPKDRFSAERLKGVDSTLKIQPAELGDSAVYLCASSFGTALRYNEQFFGPGTRLTVL.

With regard to this clone: At one end the junction does not follow the germline gene, possibly because of a read error. V is TRBV18 and J is TRBJ2-7, with D possibly TRBD1 on 5 matching bases. Germline V gene data show CDR1 as KGHSH and CDR2 as LQKENI. The CDR3 spans 14 residues. The CDR3, as DNA: TGTGCCAGCTCACCAGGGCAGGGCGCTTTCCCGATCGGCTTC. Encoded protein: CASSPGQGAFPIGF.

This clone was counted at least ten times. The V and J genes are TRBV11-3 and TRBJ1-1; 10 positions match TRBD1. This CDR3 has 14 residues. With V trimmed by 3 bases and J by 4 bases, 2 bases remained unmatched. In germline, CDR1 is SGHNT, CDR2 YENEEA. The CDR3 DNA sequence: TGTGCCAGCAGCTTGGGACAGGGGAGCACTGAAGCTTTCTTT. Its translation: CASSLGQGSTEAFF.

This clone has just a few counts. The gene calls are TRBV6-8 and TRBJ1-1; weak D call: TRBD1 (6 bases). The germline V gene encodes CDR1 MNHGY and CDR2 SAAAGT. V was pared by 0 bases and J by 4 bases, with 6 bases between. This CDR3 is 13 amino acids long. The CDR3, as DNA: TGTGCCAGCAGTTACTCGGGGGCCACTGAAGCTTTCTTT. Translation gives CASSYSGATEAFF.

The table lists this clone with a few counts. The chain employs TRBV19 and TRBJ1-3, with D unresolved. Germline CDR1 reads LNHDA; CDR2 reads SQIVND (reference sequence). V gave up 5 bases and J gave up 3 bases, with 11 bases separating them. The CDR3 length is 14 residues. CDR3 nucleotides: TGTGCCAGTAGTCCCGGTGCACGTGGAAACACCATATATTTT. Encoded protein: CASSPGARGNTIYF.

The chain carries TRBV29-1 and TRBJ2-5; D may be TRBD1 or TRBD2 (5 bases each). The CDR3 covers 15 residues. The germline gives CDR1 SQVTM, CDR2 ANQGSEA. Trimming cost V 3 bases and J 5 bases, with 19 bases left between them. The DNA for the CDR3 is TGCAGCGTTGAGTCAGGCCGGGGACGTGACGAGACCCAGTACTTC. It translates to CSVESGRGRDETQYF.

CDR3 nucleotide sequence: TGCGCCAGCAAGGACAGCAATAATTCACCCCTCCACTTT. Its translation: CASKDSNNSPLHF. The chain combines TRBV10-2 with TRBJ1-6, with D tentatively TRBD1 (6 bases). Germline V gene lookup returns CDR1 WSHSY and CDR2 SAAADI. The V end was cut by 7 bases, the J end by 5 bases, with 9 bases between. The CDR3 has 13 amino acids.